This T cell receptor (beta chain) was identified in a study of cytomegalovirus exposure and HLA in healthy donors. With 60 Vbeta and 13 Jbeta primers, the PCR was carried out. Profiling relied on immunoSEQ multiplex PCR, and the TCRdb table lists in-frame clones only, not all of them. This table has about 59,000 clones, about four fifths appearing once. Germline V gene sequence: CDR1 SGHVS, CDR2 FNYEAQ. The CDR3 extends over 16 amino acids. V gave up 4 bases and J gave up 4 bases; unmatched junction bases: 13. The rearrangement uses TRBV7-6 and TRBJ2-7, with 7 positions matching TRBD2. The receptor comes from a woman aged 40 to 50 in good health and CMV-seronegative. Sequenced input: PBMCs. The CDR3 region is CASSSRRGGSSYEQYF. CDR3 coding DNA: TGTGCCAGCAGCTCCCGGAGAGGCGGGAGTTCATACGAGCAGTACTTC.